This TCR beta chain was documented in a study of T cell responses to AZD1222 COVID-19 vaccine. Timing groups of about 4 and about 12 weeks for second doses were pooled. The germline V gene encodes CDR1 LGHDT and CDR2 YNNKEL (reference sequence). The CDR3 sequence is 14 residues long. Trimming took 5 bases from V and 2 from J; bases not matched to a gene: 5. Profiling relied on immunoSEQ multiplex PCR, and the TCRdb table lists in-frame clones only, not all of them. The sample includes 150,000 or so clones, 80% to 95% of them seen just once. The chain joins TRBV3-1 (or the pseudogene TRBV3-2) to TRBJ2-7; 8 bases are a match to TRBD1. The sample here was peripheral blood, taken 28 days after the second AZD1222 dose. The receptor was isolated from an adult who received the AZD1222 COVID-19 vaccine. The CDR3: CASSGGQGPYEQYF. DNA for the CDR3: TGTGCCAGCAGCGGAGGACAGGGTCCCTACGAGCAGTACTTC.